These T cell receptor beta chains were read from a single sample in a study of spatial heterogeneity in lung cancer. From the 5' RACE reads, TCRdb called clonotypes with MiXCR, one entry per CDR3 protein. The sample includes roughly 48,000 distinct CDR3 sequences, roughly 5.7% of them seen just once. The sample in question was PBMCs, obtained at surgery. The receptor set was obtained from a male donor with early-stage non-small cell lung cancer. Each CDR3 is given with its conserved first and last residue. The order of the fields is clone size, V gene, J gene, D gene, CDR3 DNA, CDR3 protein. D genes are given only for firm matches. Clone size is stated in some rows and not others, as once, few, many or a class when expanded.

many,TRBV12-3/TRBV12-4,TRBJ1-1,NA,TGTGCCAGCAGTCCGGGACAGAACACTGAAGCTTTCTTT,CASSPGQNTEAFF
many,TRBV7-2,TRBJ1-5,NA,TGTGCCAGCAGCTTAGAAGTTGGGTTCGATCAGCCCCAGCATTTT,CASSLEVGFDQPQHF
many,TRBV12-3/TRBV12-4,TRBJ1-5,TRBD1,TGTGCCAGCAGTTTCGGACAGGCGGGTCAGCCCCAGCATTTT,CASSFGQAGQPQHF
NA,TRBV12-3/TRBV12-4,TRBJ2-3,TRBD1,TGTGCCAGCAGTTTCCGGACAGGGGGCTCAGATACGCAGTATTTT,CASSFRTGGSDTQYF
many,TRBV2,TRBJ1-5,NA,TGTGCCAGCAGTGCCGGGGGTCATCAGCCCCAGCATTTT,CASSAGGHQPQHF
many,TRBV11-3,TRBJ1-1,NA,TGTGCCAGCAGCCCGCATCGGGAAACTGAAGCTTTCTTT,CASSPHRETEAFF
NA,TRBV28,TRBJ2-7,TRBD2,TGTGCCAGCAGTTCCTCTAGCGGGAGGCGGGGCGAGCAGTACTTC,CASSSSSGRRGEQYF
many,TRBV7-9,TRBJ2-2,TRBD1,TGTCTAGAGGACAGGGTTGGAACCGGGGAGCTGTTTTTT,CLEDRVGTGELFF
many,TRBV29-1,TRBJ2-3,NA,TGCAGCGTTGGTACTAGCACAGATACGCAGTATTTT,CSVGTSTDTQYF
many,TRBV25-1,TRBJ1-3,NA,TGTGCCAGCAGGGGAAAAAAGACCGGGACCTTGTTCTCTGGAAACACCATATATTTT,CASRGKKTGTLFSGNTIYF
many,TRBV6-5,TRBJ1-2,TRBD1,TGTGCCAGCAGCCGGGGACAGGGGATCGGCTACACCTTC,CASSRGQGIGYTF
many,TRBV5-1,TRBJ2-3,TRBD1,TGCGCCAGCAGCTCCCTAGCAGGGACAGGAGCAGATACGCAGTATTTT,CASSSLAGTGADTQYF
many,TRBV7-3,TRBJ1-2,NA,TGTGCCAGCAGCCTTCCGGGTGATTATGGCTACACCTTC,CASSLPGDYGYTF
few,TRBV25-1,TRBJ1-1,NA,TGTGCCAGCAGTGTGGGTGGTGTCATCATGAACACTGAAGCTTTCTTT,CASSVGGVIMNTEAFF
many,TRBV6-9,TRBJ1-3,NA,TGTGCCAGCGGCCGGCCGGTCTCTGGAAACACCATATATTTT,CASGRPVSGNTIYF
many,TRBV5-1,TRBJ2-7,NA,TGCGCCAGCAGCTCATACAGGGAATCCGAGCAGTACTTC,CASSSYRESEQYF